This TCR beta chain emerged from a study of blood T cells in healthy people across ages. Germline V gives CDR1 MNHNY, CDR2 SVGAGI (reference sequence). The CDR3 extends over 15 amino acids. The ends lost 6 bases at V and 5 bases at J; junction bases unmatched: 11. Notes on this clonotype: Its antigen is as yet unknown.

Overall study findings and caveats: Because donor CMV status was unknown, expanded clonotype changes were possibly confounded. Diversity was higher, and naive CD4+ cells more numerous, in long-lived donors than in aged donors.

Sample-barcoded 5' priming and a J-beta primer mix drove a second PCR of about 7 to 12 cycles. TCRdb re-analysed the 5' RACE reads in MiXCR, keeping a single row per CDR3 protein. Here the sample spans 700,000 or so distinct CDR3 sequences, over 20% being singletons. Aged roughly 6 to 90, donors were systemically healthy Caucasians from Russia. The rearrangement uses TRBV6-6 and TRBJ1-1, with TRBD1 matching over 8 bases. The sequence was obtained from a man between 65 and 85 years old in good health. The sequenced sample was blood. The CDR3 spells CASSLDRGVRTEAFF. The DNA for the CDR3 is TGTGCCAGCAGCCTTGACAGGGGTGTTAGGACTGAAGCTTTCTTT.